A selection of T cell receptor beta chains follows, all from one sample in a study of blood T cell repertoires in COVID-19. Clones were sequenced by immunoSEQ multiplex PCR, and TCRdb holds only the in-frame ones, with some missing. The sample lists over 350,000 clones; about 89% were seen once. Sequencing used peripheral blood. The receptors here all came from a woman in her twenties or thirties with acute or convalescent COVID-19. Both conserved end residues are part of each CDR3. Each record gives: V gene, CDR3 protein.

V: TRBV9; CDR3: CASSVMGGGQETQYF
V: TRBV5-1; CDR3: CASSSGTGYEKLFF
V: TRBV19; CDR3: CASSREGTAYNEQFF
V: TRBV11-2; CDR3: CASSPWTGTSTDTQYF
V: TRBV7-9; CDR3: CASSTSGGDYEQYF
V: TRBV29-1; CDR3: CSVDGTSVSEQFF
V: TRBV27; CDR3: CASSPGTGGHQPQHF
V: TRBV19; CDR3: CASKLTNQGSYEQYF
V: TRBV3-1/TRBV3-2; CDR3: CASSQGVRTRDSDTQYF
V: TRBV5-6; CDR3: CASSLGDSPLHF
V: TRBV2; CDR3: CASRGTRTGNEKLFF
V: TRBV7-9; CDR3: CASSFRQGKEKLFF
V: TRBV5-1; CDR3: CASSLGQVGEKLFF
V: TRBV5-5; CDR3: CASSLRTGSGTQYF
V: TRBV6-5; CDR3: CASRRGGTDTQYF
V: TRBV19; CDR3: CASSMQEGYNEQFF
V: TRBV5-4; CDR3: CASSFGLHYEQYF
V: TRBV7-9; CDR3: CASSLVGGGDTGELFF
V: TRBV6-4; CDR3: CASGGQTGWVSEAFF
V: TRBV10-3; CDR3: CAISERGDGGQADTQYF
V: TRBV24-1; CDR3: CATSDPASRGHTYQETQYF
V: TRBV28; CDR3: CASTPVDRQSLEQYF
V: TRBV11-2; CDR3: CASSPFIGGTGELFF
V: TRBV9; CDR3: CASSVGGQGEAFF
V: TRBV9; CDR3: CASSATGEQQYF
V: TRBV5-1; CDR3: CASSPWTGEGETQYF
V: TRBV7-2; CDR3: CASSLRGYEQYF
V: TRBV5-1; CDR3: CASSLDFAPYEQYF
V: TRBV9; CDR3: CASSGRTGGAYGYTF
V: TRBV4-1; CDR3: CASSQILQGRGETQYF
V: TRBV5-8; CDR3: CASSPRDRVTGNTIYF
V: TRBV6-1; CDR3: CASSEAGLAGRADTQYF
V: TRBV5-4; CDR3: CASSFGTSGWEADTQYF
V: TRBV6-5; CDR3: CASSKRGLGYGYTF
V: TRBV6-5; CDR3: CASHDRGWLEQYF
V: TRBV3-1/TRBV3-2; CDR3: CASTLASGGAGETQYF
V: TRBV5-6; CDR3: CASSPQGVSPLHF
V: TRBV3-1/TRBV3-2; CDR3: CASSQGLGGPRNEQFF
V: TRBV5-4; CDR3: CASSPRTGGDGYTF
V: TRBV11-2; CDR3: CASSSLPGGSSGNTIYF
V: TRBV4-2; CDR3: CASSVDRDGEQYF
V: TRBV25-1; CDR3: CASSGREVAFF
V: TRBV19; CDR3: CASSRDNSYEQYF
V: TRBV6-5; CDR3: CASSTTRSYGYTF
V: TRBV5-1; CDR3: CASSLSGLLEGGEQYF
V: TRBV5-1; CDR3: CASSQAGETQYF
V: TRBV27; CDR3: CASKYRGQDTGELFF
V: TRBV5-4; CDR3: CASSLERAYGYTF
V: TRBV28; CDR3: CASSQPGTGHYGYTF
V: TRBV5-1; CDR3: CASRRTPTYEQYF
V: TRBV11-2; CDR3: CASSLGASPYYGYTF
V: TRBV27; CDR3: CASSLTSGYNEQFF
V: TRBV11-3; CDR3: CASSFNIRGNTEAFF
V: TRBV6-5; CDR3: CASSYSPVGGYTF
V: TRBV6-6; CDR3: CASSYSKDRPDSPLHF
V: TRBV4-1; CDR3: CASSTLAGGRETQYF
V: TRBV7-9; CDR3: CASSPTTSGGEQYF
V: TRBV7-3; CDR3: CASSLSYGGRANVLTF
V: TRBV18; CDR3: CASSHSDRNSPLHF
V: TRBV7-9; CDR3: CASSLRGQGYNEQFF